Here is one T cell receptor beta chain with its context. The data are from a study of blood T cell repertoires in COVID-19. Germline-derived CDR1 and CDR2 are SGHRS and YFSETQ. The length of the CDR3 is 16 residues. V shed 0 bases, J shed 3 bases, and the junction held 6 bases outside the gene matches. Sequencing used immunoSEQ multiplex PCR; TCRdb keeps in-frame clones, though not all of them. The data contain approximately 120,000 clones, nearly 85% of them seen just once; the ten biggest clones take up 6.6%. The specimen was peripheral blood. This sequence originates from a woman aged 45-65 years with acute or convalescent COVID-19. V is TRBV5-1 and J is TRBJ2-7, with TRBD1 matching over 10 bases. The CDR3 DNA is TGCGCCAGCAGCTTGGCCCCGGACAGGGGGGGCTACGAGCAGTACTTC. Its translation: CASSLAPDRGGYEQYF.